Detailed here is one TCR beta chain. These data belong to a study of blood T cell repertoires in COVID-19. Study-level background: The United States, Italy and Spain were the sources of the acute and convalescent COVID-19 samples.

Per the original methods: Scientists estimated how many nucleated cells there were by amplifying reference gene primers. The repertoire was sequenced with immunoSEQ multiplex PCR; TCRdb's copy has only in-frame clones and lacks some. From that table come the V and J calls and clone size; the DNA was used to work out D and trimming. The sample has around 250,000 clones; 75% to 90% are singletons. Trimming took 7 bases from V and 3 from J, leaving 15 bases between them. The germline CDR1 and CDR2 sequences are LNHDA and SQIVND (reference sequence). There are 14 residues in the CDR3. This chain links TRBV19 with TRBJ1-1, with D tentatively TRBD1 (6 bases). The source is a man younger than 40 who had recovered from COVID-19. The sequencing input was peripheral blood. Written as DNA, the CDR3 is TGTGCCAGTATTGAAGGGGGGGAGGACACTGAAGCTTTCTTT. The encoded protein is CASIEGGEDTEAFF.